What follows is one TCR beta chain and its context. The data were taken from a study of T cells expressing NK-cell markers. The authors made TCR beta cDNA libraries by 5'RACE template switching. This switching added a universal primer site and UMIs. TCRdb re-called the 5' RACE reads and shows each CDR3 protein once, DNA omitted. The sample table includes roughly 350,000 distinct CDR3 sequences. CDR3 size: 14 residues. The germline CDR1 and CDR2 sequences are MNHEY and SVGEGT. V usage is TRBV6-2 or TRBV6-3 and J usage is TRBJ2-3; TCRdb proposes TRBD2, but this gene call is untestable without DNA. The sequence came from a man aged 18-69 years in good health. The sequenced sample was blood T cells: a sorted CD56 or NKG2C T cell subset, CD4+ or CD8+ T cells, or bulk PBMC T cells (not recorded which). CDR3 residues: CASSLSGEADTQYF.